Below, one T cell receptor beta chain is given with its context. This sample was included in a study of blood T cell repertoires in COVID-19. Study information: The analysed material was cDNA or gDNA that came from T cells, B-cell-depleted T cells, or PBMCs.

Trimming cost V 2 bases and J 0 bases; bases outside gene matches: 12. Germline V gene lookup returns CDR1 KGHSH and CDR2 LQKENI. The CDR3 has 18 amino acids. The method was immunoSEQ multiplex PCR; TCRdb's version includes in-frame clones alone and lacks a portion of them. The data hold 100,000 to 150,000 clones, with approximately 88% observed a single time. Sequencing used peripheral blood. The chain recombines TRBV18 with TRBJ2-5; 7 positions agree with TRBD1. The source is a man aged 60 to 69 with acute or convalescent COVID-19. This CDR3 is CASSPIWAGGSYQETQYF. The CDR3 DNA follows: TGTGCCAGCTCACCAATATGGGCAGGGGGATCGTACCAAGAGACCCAGTACTTC.